These T cell receptor beta chains were read from a single sample in a study of shared clonotypes between healthy human individuals. Here immunoSEQ multiplex PCR was the method, and the copy in TCRdb shows in-frame clones only, minus some. The sample yields a few million clones, 80% to 95% seen once. Sequencing input: naive CD4+ T cells from PBMCs. The receptor source for this set is a man aged 18 to 30 in good health. Some clones in this sample may be carry-over from other donors' samples. Each CDR3 is given with its conserved first and last residue. Fields, in order: CDR3 protein, CDR3 DNA, V gene, D gene, clone size, J gene. A D gene is named only where the DNA matches it firmly. Clone size is shown for a subset of rows, as once, few, many or a class of expanded clone.

CDR3 protein: CASSPPRQGVGGYTF
CDR3 DNA: TGTGCCAGCTCACCACCGCGGCAGGGGGTTGGGGGCTACACCTTC
V gene: TRBV18
D gene: TRBD1
clone size: NA
J gene: TRBJ1-2

CDR3 protein: CASSRNLGGSGGNQPQHF
CDR3 DNA: TGCGCCAGCAGCCGGAACCTGGGAGGTTCCGGAGGCAATCAGCCCCAGCATTTT
V gene: TRBV4-1
D gene: NA
clone size: NA
J gene: TRBJ1-5

CDR3 protein: CASSKGGSGLYEQYF
CDR3 DNA: TGTGCCAGCAGCAAAGGGGGCTCGGGGCTTTACGAGCAGTACTTC
V gene: TRBV7-2
D gene: TRBD1
clone size: NA
J gene: TRBJ2-7

CDR3 protein: CASSLGTNTEAFF
CDR3 DNA: TGTGCCAGCAGCTTAGGGACGAACACTGAAGCTTTCTTT
V gene: TRBV7-2
D gene: NA
clone size: NA
J gene: TRBJ1-1

CDR3 protein: CASSPPRGQGDEKLFF
CDR3 DNA: TGTGCCAGCTCACCACCGAGAGGCCAGGGGGACGAAAAACTGTTTTTT
V gene: TRBV18
D gene: TRBD1
clone size: NA
J gene: TRBJ1-4

CDR3 protein: CASSLREGGSYNEQFF
CDR3 DNA: TGCGCCAGCAGCTTGCGTGAGGGAGGGTCCTACAATGAGCAGTTCTTC
V gene: TRBV5-1
D gene: TRBD2
clone size: NA
J gene: TRBJ2-1

CDR3 protein: CASSPDSPRVEQYF
CDR3 DNA: TGTGCCAGCAGTCCGGACAGCCCGCGAGTCGAGCAGTACTTC
V gene: TRBV28
D gene: NA
clone size: NA
J gene: TRBJ2-7

CDR3 protein: CASRGVSGRQTQYF
CDR3 DNA: TGTGCCAGCCGAGGGGTTAGCGGGAGACAGACCCAGTACTTC
V gene: TRBV6-6
D gene: TRBD2
clone size: NA
J gene: TRBJ2-5

CDR3 protein: CASSPTGTYGNTIYF
CDR3 DNA: TGTGCCAGTAGCCCAACGGGGACTTATGGAAACACCATATATTTT
V gene: TRBV19
D gene: NA
clone size: NA
J gene: TRBJ1-3

CDR3 protein: CASSVQSYNEQFF
CDR3 DNA: TGTGCCAGCAGCGTACAATCTTACAATGAGCAGTTCTTC
V gene: TRBV9
D gene: NA
clone size: NA
J gene: TRBJ2-1

CDR3 protein: CASSRTSWLDTQYF
CDR3 DNA: TGTGCCAGCAGCCGGACTAGCTGGCTGGATACGCAGTATTTT
V gene: TRBV7-2
D gene: TRBD2
clone size: NA
J gene: TRBJ2-3

CDR3 protein: CASSLRLFTEAFF
CDR3 DNA: TGTGCCAGCAGCTTACGGCTATTCACTGAAGCTTTCTTT
V gene: TRBV11-3
D gene: NA
clone size: once
J gene: TRBJ1-1

CDR3 protein: CASSLVGQGAYEQYF
CDR3 DNA: TGTGCCAGCAGCTTAGTAGGACAGGGGGCTTACGAGCAGTACTTC
V gene: TRBV7-2
D gene: TRBD1
clone size: NA
J gene: TRBJ2-7

CDR3 protein: CASSSDKIVNQPQHF
CDR3 DNA: TGTGCCAGCAGTTCGGACAAAATAGTCAATCAGCCCCAGCATTTT
V gene: TRBV2
D gene: NA
clone size: NA
J gene: TRBJ1-5

CDR3 protein: CASSSSPTGRETQYF
CDR3 DNA: TGTGCCAGCAGCTCCTCCCCTACAGGGCGGGAGACCCAGTACTTC
V gene: TRBV5-6
D gene: NA
clone size: NA
J gene: TRBJ2-5

CDR3 protein: CASSQVAGGSYNEQFF
CDR3 DNA: TGCGCCAGCAGCCAAGTCGCGGGGGGATCCTACAATGAGCAGTTCTTC
V gene: TRBV4-1
D gene: TRBD2
clone size: NA
J gene: TRBJ2-1

CDR3 protein: CASSKWGEEDQPQHF
CDR3 DNA: TGTGCCAGCTCAAAATGGGGGGAGGAGGATCAGCCCCAGCATTTT
V gene: TRBV18
D gene: NA
clone size: NA
J gene: TRBJ1-5

CDR3 protein: CASSGGGAGAAKTQYF
CDR3 DNA: TGTGCCAGCAGCGGAGGAGGAGCGGGAGCGGCCAAGACCCAGTACTTC
V gene: TRBV9
D gene: TRBD2
clone size: NA
J gene: TRBJ2-5

CDR3 protein: CASSVVTKEETQYF
CDR3 DNA: TGTGCCAGCAGCGTAGTTACAAAAGAAGAGACCCAGTACTTC
V gene: TRBV9
D gene: NA
clone size: NA
J gene: TRBJ2-5

CDR3 protein: CASSLESWDREYEKLFF
CDR3 DNA: TGTGCCAGCAGCTTAGAATCGTGGGACAGGGAGTATGAAAAACTGTTTTTT
V gene: TRBV7-9
D gene: TRBD1
clone size: NA
J gene: TRBJ1-4

CDR3 protein: CASSLTRGTGVRTEAFF
CDR3 DNA: TGTGCCAGCAGTTTAACACGAGGGACAGGGGTGCGCACTGAAGCTTTCTTT
V gene: TRBV27
D gene: TRBD1
clone size: NA
J gene: TRBJ1-1

CDR3 protein: CASTQGSRGNQPQHF
CDR3 DNA: TGTGCCAGCACCCAGGGGTCGAGGGGCAATCAGCCCCAGCATTTT
V gene: TRBV2
D gene: NA
clone size: NA
J gene: TRBJ1-5

CDR3 protein: CASTKGLNEKLFF
CDR3 DNA: TGTGCCAGCACTAAGGGCCTAAATGAAAAACTGTTTTTT
V gene: TRBV6-1
D gene: NA
clone size: NA
J gene: TRBJ1-4

CDR3 protein: CASSELRPYF
CDR3 DNA: TGTGCCAGCAGTGAACTTAGACCATACTTC
V gene: TRBV6-1
D gene: NA
clone size: NA
J gene: TRBJ2-5

CDR3 protein: CASTEGGYEQYF
CDR3 DNA: TGTGCCAGCACGGAGGGGGGATACGAGCAGTACTTC
V gene: TRBV28
D gene: NA
clone size: NA
J gene: TRBJ2-7

CDR3 protein: CAWSVLPTGAIEAFF
CDR3 DNA: TGTGCCTGGAGTGTATTACCGACAGGGGCCATCGAGGCTTTCTTT
V gene: TRBV30
D gene: TRBD1
clone size: once
J gene: TRBJ1-1

CDR3 protein: CAWSVYDGGSAYF
CDR3 DNA: TGTGCCTGGAGTGTGTACGACGGAGGATCGGCGTACTTC
V gene: TRBV30
D gene: NA
clone size: NA
J gene: TRBJ2-7

CDR3 protein: CASSPRTGEELFF
CDR3 DNA: TGTGCCAGCAGCCCGAGGACAGGAGAGGAGCTGTTTTTT
V gene: TRBV7-6
D gene: TRBD1
clone size: NA
J gene: TRBJ2-2

CDR3 protein: CASSYSGNYGYTF
CDR3 DNA: TGTGCCAGCAGTTACTCAGGTAACTATGGCTACACCTTC
V gene: TRBV6-5
D gene: NA
clone size: NA
J gene: TRBJ1-2

CDR3 protein: CASSNMAEADYEQYF
CDR3 DNA: TGTGCCAGCAGCAACATGGCTGAGGCTGACTACGAGCAGTACTTC
V gene: TRBV5-4
D gene: NA
clone size: NA
J gene: TRBJ2-7

CDR3 protein: CASSPPRTSGWGEQFF
CDR3 DNA: TGCGCCAGCAGCCCCCCGAGGACTAGCGGGTGGGGTGAGCAGTTCTTC
V gene: TRBV5-1
D gene: TRBD2
clone size: NA
J gene: TRBJ2-1

CDR3 protein: CASSPGLVAYNEQFF
CDR3 DNA: TGTGCCAGCAGCCCGGGACTAGTGGCTTACAATGAGCAGTTCTTC
V gene: TRBV7-6
D gene: TRBD2
clone size: once
J gene: TRBJ2-1

CDR3 protein: CASREGGWGTGELFF
CDR3 DNA: TGCGCCAGCAGGGAAGGGGGCTGGGGCACCGGGGAGCTGTTTTTT
V gene: TRBV5-1
D gene: TRBD1
clone size: NA
J gene: TRBJ2-2

CDR3 protein: CASSSLAGVATDTQYF
CDR3 DNA: TGTGCCAGCAGCTCCCTAGCGGGAGTCGCCACAGATACGCAGTATTTT
V gene: TRBV7-2
D gene: TRBD2
clone size: NA
J gene: TRBJ2-3

CDR3 protein: CASSERRGGHTGNTIYF
CDR3 DNA: TGCGCCAGCAGTGAGCGAAGGGGGGGTCACACTGGAAACACCATATATTTT
V gene: TRBV10-2
D gene: NA
clone size: NA
J gene: TRBJ1-3

CDR3 protein: CASSEMGQHSGNTIYF
CDR3 DNA: TGTGCCAGCAGTGAAATGGGACAACACTCTGGAAACACCATATATTTT
V gene: TRBV25-1
D gene: NA
clone size: NA
J gene: TRBJ1-3

CDR3 protein: CSALGRGETGELFF
CDR3 DNA: TGCAGCGCTCTAGGCAGGGGGGAGACCGGGGAGCTGTTTTTT
V gene: TRBV29-1
D gene: NA
clone size: NA
J gene: TRBJ2-2

CDR3 protein: CASIGEGAKNEQFF
CDR3 DNA: TGTGCCAGTATTGGGGAGGGGGCGAAAAATGAGCAGTTCTTC
V gene: TRBV28
D gene: NA
clone size: NA
J gene: TRBJ2-1

CDR3 protein: CASSNSGTVGGYTF
CDR3 DNA: TGTGCCAGCAGCAACAGCGGGACAGTAGGTGGCTACACCTTC
V gene: TRBV28
D gene: TRBD1
clone size: NA
J gene: TRBJ1-2

CDR3 protein: CASSLAQYSYEQYF
CDR3 DNA: TGTGCCAGCAGCTTAGCGCAATACTCCTACGAGCAGTACTTC
V gene: TRBV7-2
D gene: NA
clone size: NA
J gene: TRBJ2-7

CDR3 protein: CATSRDGNYGYTF
CDR3 DNA: TGTGCCACCAGCAGGGACGGGAACTATGGCTACACCTTC
V gene: TRBV15
D gene: NA
clone size: NA
J gene: TRBJ1-2

CDR3 protein: CASSLMGVEAFF
CDR3 DNA: TGTGCCAGCAGCTTAATGGGCGTTGAAGCTTTCTTT
V gene: TRBV5-4
D gene: NA
clone size: NA
J gene: TRBJ1-1

CDR3 protein: CASGLLGADWNQPQHF
CDR3 DNA: TGTGCCAGCGGCCTACTAGGGGCGGATTGGAATCAGCCCCAGCATTTT
V gene: TRBV27
D gene: NA
clone size: few
J gene: TRBJ1-5

CDR3 protein: CASSVVLAGGYNEQFF
CDR3 DNA: TGTGCCAGCAGCGTAGTACTAGCGGGAGGGTACAATGAGCAGTTCTTC
V gene: TRBV9
D gene: TRBD2
clone size: NA
J gene: TRBJ2-1

CDR3 protein: CASSPAPGGSYEQYF
CDR3 DNA: TGTGCCAGCAGTCCCGCCCCAGGGGGCTCCTACGAGCAGTACTTC
V gene: TRBV28
D gene: TRBD1
clone size: NA
J gene: TRBJ2-7

CDR3 protein: CASSSEGGFTEAFF
CDR3 DNA: TGTGCCAGCAGTTCAGAGGGGGGGTTCACTGAAGCTTTCTTT
V gene: TRBV7-9
D gene: NA
clone size: NA
J gene: TRBJ1-1

CDR3 protein: CASSQDLTVWRLNGYTF
CDR3 DNA: TGTGCCAGCAGCCAAGACCTCACCGTTTGGAGACTAAATGGCTACACCTTC
V gene: TRBV14
D gene: NA
clone size: NA
J gene: TRBJ1-2

CDR3 protein: CASSLGGVSYEQYF
CDR3 DNA: TGTGCCAGCAGCTTAGGTGGGGTCTCCTACGAGCAGTACTTC
V gene: TRBV7-9
D gene: NA
clone size: NA
J gene: TRBJ2-7

CDR3 protein: CASSPYLAGTGELFF
CDR3 DNA: TGTGCCAGCTCACCATACCTAGCAGGGACCGGGGAGCTGTTTTTT
V gene: TRBV18
D gene: NA
clone size: NA
J gene: TRBJ2-2

CDR3 protein: CASSVAGQGYTGELFF
CDR3 DNA: TGTGCCAGCAGCGTAGCTGGACAGGGTTACACCGGGGAGCTGTTTTTT
V gene: TRBV9
D gene: TRBD1
clone size: NA
J gene: TRBJ2-2

CDR3 protein: CASTPNRGADTEAFF
CDR3 DNA: TGCGCCAGCACCCCGAACCGGGGGGCGGACACTGAAGCTTTCTTT
V gene: TRBV5-1
D gene: NA
clone size: NA
J gene: TRBJ1-1

CDR3 protein: CASSPSSGGLAGIGVYEQYF
CDR3 DNA: TGTGCCAGCAGTCCGTCTTCCGGAGGACTAGCGGGAATCGGGGTCTACGAGCAGTACTTC
V gene: TRBV28
D gene: TRBD2
clone size: NA
J gene: TRBJ2-7

CDR3 protein: CASSSAGEQYF
CDR3 DNA: TGTGCCAGCAGCTCCGCGGGGGAGCAGTACTTC
V gene: TRBV7-2
D gene: NA
clone size: NA
J gene: TRBJ2-7

CDR3 protein: CASSLGPGRDYGYTF
CDR3 DNA: TGTGCCAGCAGTTTGGGGCCGGGGAGGGACTATGGCTACACCTTC
V gene: TRBV28
D gene: NA
clone size: NA
J gene: TRBJ1-2

CDR3 protein: CASSPGPGYEQYF
CDR3 DNA: TGTGCCAGCAGCCCCGGGCCGGGTTACGAGCAGTACTTC
V gene: TRBV5-6
D gene: NA
clone size: NA
J gene: TRBJ2-7

CDR3 protein: CASSQSTSGVYETQYF
CDR3 DNA: TGCGCCAGCAGCCAGAGTACGAGTGGGGTTTACGAGACCCAGTACTTC
V gene: TRBV4-1
D gene: NA
clone size: NA
J gene: TRBJ2-5

CDR3 protein: CASSLPHQETQYF
CDR3 DNA: TGCGCCAGCAGCTTGCCCCACCAAGAGACCCAGTACTTC
V gene: TRBV5-1
D gene: NA
clone size: NA
J gene: TRBJ2-5